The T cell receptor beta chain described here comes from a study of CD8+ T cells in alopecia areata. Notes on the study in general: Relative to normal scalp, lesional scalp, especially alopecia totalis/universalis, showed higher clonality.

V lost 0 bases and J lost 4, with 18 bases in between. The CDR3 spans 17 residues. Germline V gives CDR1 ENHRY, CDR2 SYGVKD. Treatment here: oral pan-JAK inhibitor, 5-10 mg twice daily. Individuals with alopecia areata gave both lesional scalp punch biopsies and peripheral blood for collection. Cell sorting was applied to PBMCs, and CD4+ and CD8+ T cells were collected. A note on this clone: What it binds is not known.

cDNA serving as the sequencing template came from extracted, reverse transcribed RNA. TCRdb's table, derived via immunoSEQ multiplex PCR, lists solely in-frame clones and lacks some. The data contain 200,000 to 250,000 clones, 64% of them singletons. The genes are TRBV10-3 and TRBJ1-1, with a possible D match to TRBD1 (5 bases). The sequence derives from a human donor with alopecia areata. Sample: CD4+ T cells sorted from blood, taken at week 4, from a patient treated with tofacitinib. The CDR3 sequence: CAISESTHRGDGTEAFF. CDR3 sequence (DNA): TGTGCCATCAGTGAGTCGACCCATCGGGGGGACGGCACTGAAGCTTTCTTT.